This entry lists 30 T cell receptor beta chains sequenced from one sample in a study of T cell responses to AZD1222 COVID-19 vaccine. Profiling relied on immunoSEQ multiplex PCR, and the TCRdb table lists in-frame clones only, not all of them. The data hold roughly 100,000 clones, with about 90% observed a single time. The material sequenced was peripheral blood, taken on day 0 of AZD1222 vaccination. These receptors all come from an adult in good health.

The chain employs TRBV18 and TRBJ2-3, with D possibly matching TRBD1 (5 bases). V lost 2 bases to trimming and J lost 1 base, with 7 bases between them. The CDR3 loop spans 14 amino acids. In germline, CDR1 is KGHSH, CDR2 LQKENI. CDR3 residues: CASSPKQGTDTQYF. CDR3 DNA: TGTGCCAGCTCACCAAAACAGGGCACAGATACGCAGTATTTT.

This chain connects TRBV2 to TRBJ1-1, with 7 bases lining up with TRBD1. This CDR3 region has 14 residues. Germline-derived CDR1 and CDR2 are SNHLY and FYNNEI. V trimming: 6 bases; J trimming: 3 bases; junction bases outside the gene matches: 7. The CDR3 here is CASRADRRDTEAFF. The CDR3 bases are TGTGCCAGCAGGGCGGACAGGAGGGACACTGAAGCTTTCTTT.

This chain links TRBV4-2 with TRBJ2-5; no clear D. The CDR3 consists of 14 residues. V lost 0 bases and J lost 1, with 6 bases in between. CDR1 and CDR2 from the germline V gene are LGHNA and YNFKEQ. This chain's CDR3 is CASSQDSAQETQYF. The CDR3, as DNA: TGTGCCAGCAGCCAAGATTCGGCCCAAGAGACCCAGTACTTC.

The chain employs TRBV4-1 and TRBJ1-2; D may be TRBD1 (6 bases). V lost 0 bases, J lost 4 bases, and 12 bases lay in between. Germline CDR1 and CDR2: MGHRA and YSYEKL. This CDR3 region has 15 residues. In nucleotides, the CDR3 is TGCGCCAGCAGCCAAGATGAGGGGGGGGTCTATGGCTACACCTTC. Protein sequence: CASSQDEGGVYGYTF.

This clone occurred a few times. CDR3 DNA sequence: TGTGCCATCAGGACTAGCGGGAGAATGTACGAGCAGTACTTC. Protein product: CAIRTSGRMYEQYF. The V gene is TRBV10-3, the J gene TRBJ2-7; TRBD2 agrees at 12 bases. V shed 6 bases and J 4 bases; nucleotides not matched to a gene: 4. The CDR3 runs to 14 residues. CDR1 is ENHRY and CDR2 is SYGVKD in the germline V gene.

J is TRBJ2-5 and V is TRBV10-1, with D possibly TRBD1 on 5 matching bases. Germline loops: CDR1 WNHNN, CDR2 SYGVQD (reference sequence). V lost 3 bases, J lost 1 base, and 6 bases lay in between. This CDR3 contains 13 residues. The CDR3 region is CASSDRGQETQYF. CDR3 bases: TGCGCCAGCAGTGATAGGGGCCAAGAGACCCAGTACTTC.

CDR3 residues: CASSLGSGNSPLHF. The DNA of the CDR3 is TGCGCCAGCAGCTTGGGGTCAGGGAATTCACCCCTCCACTTT. The chain employs TRBV5-1 and TRBJ1-6; the D gene is possibly TRBD1 (5 bases). The V and J ends lost 0 bases and 7 bases respectively, with 8 bases between them. This CDR3 is built from 14 residues. Germline V gene sequence: CDR1 SGHRS, CDR2 YFSETQ.

V usage is TRBV28 and J usage is TRBJ1-6; 9 nucleotides align to TRBD1. The V gene's germline CDR1 is MDHEN and CDR2 SYDVKM. The CDR3 length is 20 residues. Unmatched junction bases numbered 13, after V lost 3 bases and J lost 1 base. The CDR3 region has the DNA TGTGCCAGCAGTTTGAGTGGGACAGGGCCATTGGAGTCCTATAATTCACCCCTCCACTTT. Translated: CASSLSGTGPLESYNSPLHF. Full variable domain (outside the CDR3, taken from reference TRBV28 and TRBJ1-6): DVKVTQSSRYLVKRTGEKVFLECVQDMDHENMFWYRQDPGLGLRLIYFSYDVKMKEKGDIPEGYSVSREKKERFSLILESASTNQTSMYLCASSLSGTGPLESYNSPLHFGNGTRLTVT.

V and J are TRBV13 and TRBJ2-7; 12 bases agree with TRBD2. Trimming removed 4 bases from V and 0 bases from J; junction bases left unmatched: 4. Germline CDR1 is PRHDT and CDR2 is FYEKMQ (reference sequence). This CDR3 region has 16 residues. CDR3 in amino acids: CASSSGLAGSSYEQYF. DNA of the CDR3: TGTGCCAGCAGCTCAGGACTAGCGGGAAGCTCCTACGAGCAGTACTTC.

The chain couples TRBV7-7 to TRBJ2-1; D possibly corresponds to TRBD2 (5 bases). The CDR3 has 17 amino acids. Germline V lookup: CDR1 SSHAT, CDR2 FNYEAQ (reference sequence). The V and J ends lost 5 bases and 0 bases respectively, with 17 bases between them. The CDR3 reads CASSPRGLPSSYNEQFF. The CDR3 coding sequence is TGTGCCAGCAGCCCTAGAGGGCTCCCGAGCTCCTACAATGAGCAGTTCTTC. The variable domain in full, with the rest retrieved from reference TRBV7-7 and TRBJ2-1, is GAGVSQSPRYKVTKRGQDVTLRCDPISSHATLYWYQQALGQGPEFLTYFNYEAQPDKSGLPSDRFSAERPEGSISTLTIQRTEQRDSAMYRCASSPRGLPSSYNEQFFGPGTRLTVL.

The DNA of the CDR3 is TGTGCCAGCAGCCCCCTACCCGACAGGCCTAGTTACAATGAGCAGTTCTTC. Residues: CASSPLPDRPSYNEQFF. The rearrangement links TRBV14 to TRBJ2-1; possibly TRBD1 for D (6 bases). The CDR3 runs to 17 residues. The V gene lost 4 bases and the J gene lost 4 bases, with 20 bases spanning the gap. The germline V gene has CDR1 SGHDN and CDR2 FVKESK. The full variable domain, rest sourced from reference TRBV14 and TRBJ2-1, is EAGVTQFPSHSVIEKGQTVTLRCDPISGHDNLYWYRRVMGKEIKFLLHFVKESKQDESGMPNNRFLAERTGGTYSTLKVQPAELEDSGVYFCASSPLPDRPSYNEQFFGPGTRLTVL.

The chain links TRBV5-1 to TRBJ1-1, with D possibly matching TRBD1 (5 bases). Germline CDR1 and CDR2: SGHRS and YFSETQ. The CDR3 extends over 14 amino acids. Between the trimmed V and J ends, which lost 2 bases and 6 bases, there was a span of 14 bases. The CDR3 DNA reads as TGCGCCAGCAGCTTTGGCGGGACGGCGGCTGAAGCTTTCTTT. Its protein is CASSFGGTAAEAFF.

The rearrangement links TRBV6-2 or TRBV6-3 to TRBJ1-1, with a weak D call TRBD1 (5 bases). Germline-derived CDR1 and CDR2 are MNHEY and SVGEGT. Trimming removed 3 bases from V and 4 bases from J, with 18 bases in between. The CDR3 length is 16 residues. This CDR3 is CASSYGGERLSTEAFF. DNA of the CDR3: TGTGCCAGCAGTTATGGGGGGGAAAGGTTGAGCACTGAAGCTTTCTTT.

The chain carries TRBV12-3 or TRBV12-4 and TRBJ1-6; D not resolved. CDR3 length equals 13 residues. V lost 3 bases, J lost 10 bases, and 10 bases lay in between. CDR3 DNA: TGTGCCAGCAGTTTCCGGCCCGTATCACCCCTCCACTTT. Its protein is CASSFRPVSPLHF.

The chain uses TRBV6-5 and TRBJ1-3; D might be TRBD1 (6 bases). This CDR3 comprises 13 residues. Deletions cut 7 bases from V and 4 bases from J, with 11 bases between. In germline, CDR1 is MNHEY, CDR2 SVGAGI. For the CDR3, the DNA is TGTGCCAGCATCGGGACATGGGGAAACACCATATATTTT. Translation: CASIGTWGNTIYF.

V gene TRBV5-5 combines with J gene TRBJ1-4; no reliable D call. The CDR3 is 12 amino acids. Germline CDR1 SGHKS, CDR2 YYEKEE (reference sequence). With 2 bases removed from V and 8 bases from J, the gap between germline ends came to 7 bases. The CDR3 DNA sequence: TGTGCCAGCAGCTTCGGAGTGGAAAAACTGTTTTTT. Translated, it gives CASSFGVEKLFF.

The V gene is TRBV6-2 or TRBV6-3, the J gene TRBJ2-1; weak D call: TRBD1 (5 bases). Germline V gives CDR1 MNHEY, CDR2 SVGEGT. V lost 6 bases to trimming and J lost 6 bases, with 9 bases between them. CDR3 length equals 12 residues. CDR3 bases: TGTGCCAGCAGCAGGGCCGTCAATGAGCAGTTCTTC. This gives the protein CASSRAVNEQFF.

The V and J genes are TRBV5-1 and TRBJ2-7, with TRBD2 matching over 8 bases. CDR1 and CDR2 (germline): SGHRS, YFSETQ. With 4 bases clipped from V and 6 bases from J, the junction kept 12 bases outside the gene matches. This CDR3 comprises 15 residues. Written as DNA, the CDR3 is TGCGCCAGCAGCCCCGGGGGGGCCGGGTCGGGCGAGCAGTACTTC. Translated: CASSPGGAGSGEQYF.

The chain uses TRBV27 and TRBJ1-5; D is unresolved. Germline CDR1 MNHEY, CDR2 SMNVEV (reference sequence). The V end lost 0 bases, the J end lost 4 bases, and 4 bases lay between the germline ends. The CDR3 length is 13 residues. The DNA for the CDR3 is TGTGCCAGCAGTTTATCGCAGAATCAGCCCCAGCATTTT. Its protein is CASSLSQNQPQHF.

CDR3 nucleotide sequence: TGCGCCAGCAGCTCGGACCCCGGAGGGGCAGATACGCAGTATTTT. This translates into CASSSDPGGADTQYF. The V call is TRBV5-1, the J call TRBJ2-3, with D perhaps TRBD2 (6 bases). The germline CDR1 and CDR2 sequences are SGHRS and YFSETQ. Trimming shortened V by 3 bases and J by 4 bases, and 15 bases separated the two germline ends. The CDR3 totals 15 residues.

V gene TRBV7-9 combines with J gene TRBJ2-7; the D call may be TRBD1 or TRBD2 (5 bases each). V was pared by 5 bases and J by 0 bases, with 14 bases between. The germline gives CDR1 SEHNR, CDR2 FQNEAQ (reference sequence). The CDR3 contains 15 residues. The CDR3 nucleotides are TGTGCCAGCAGCCGTGGGACGGGGAGCTCCTACGAGCAGTACTTC. It encodes CASSRGTGSSYEQYF. The complete variable domain, with remaining parts taken from reference TRBV7-9 and TRBJ2-7, reads DTGVSQNPRHKITKRGQNVTFRCDPISEHNRLYWYRQTLGQGPEFLTYFQNEAQLEKSRLLSDRFSAERPKGSFSTLEIQRTEQGDSAMYLCASSRGTGSSYEQYFGPGTRLTVT.

The chain employs TRBV6-5 and TRBJ1-5; D gene ambiguous. The CDR3 loop spans 14 amino acids. CDR1 is MNHEY and CDR2 is SVGAGI in the germline V gene. Trimming shortened V by 2 bases and J by 1 base, and 6 bases separated the two germline ends. CDR3 in amino acids: CASSYPGSNQPQHF. The DNA of the CDR3 is TGTGCCAGCAGTTACCCAGGAAGCAATCAGCCCCAGCATTTT.

The chain recombines TRBV12-3 or TRBV12-4 with TRBJ1-1; D call uncertain. The CDR3 consists of 12 residues. Deletions cut 3 bases from V and 7 bases from J, with 9 bases between. This chain's CDR3 is CASSFGQLEAFF. CDR3 bases: TGTGCCAGCAGTTTCGGGCAGCTTGAAGCTTTCTTT.

The V gene is TRBV10-3, the J gene TRBJ1-2; D unresolved. CDR3 size: 12 residues. The V end lost 6 bases, the J end lost 4 bases, and 9 bases lay between the germline ends. Germline V gene sequence: CDR1 ENHRY, CDR2 SYGVKD. CDR3 sequence (DNA): TGTGCCATCAGGACGGAACCCTATGGCTACACCTTC. Its translation is CAIRTEPYGYTF.

V and J are TRBV12-3 or TRBV12-4 and TRBJ2-5; D not resolved. Deletions cut 6 bases from V and 4 bases from J, with 6 bases between. The CDR3 length is 11 residues. CDR3 region: CASSRRETQYF. The CDR3 nucleotides are TGTGCCAGCAGCCGACGAGAGACCCAGTACTTC.

V and J are TRBV9 and TRBJ2-7; TRBD2 agrees at 12 bases. The CDR3 sequence is 15 residues long. After removal of 4 bases from V and 2 bases from J, the junction contained 4 bases not matched to a gene. Germline V gene lookup returns CDR1 SGDLS and CDR2 YYNGEE. CDR3 sequence: CASSILAGGPYEQYF. The CDR3 coding sequence is TGTGCCAGCAGCATTCTAGCGGGAGGGCCCTACGAGCAGTACTTC. The entire variable domain, with the rest obtained from reference TRBV9 and TRBJ2-7, is as follows: DSGVTQTPKHLITATGQRVTLRCSPRSGDLSVYWYQQSLDQGLQFLIQYYNGEERAKGNILERFSAQQFPDLHSELNLSSLELGDSALYFCASSILAGGPYEQYFGPGTRLTVT.

The V call is TRBV20-1, the J call TRBJ1-2; D remains ambiguous. V was shortened by 8 bases and J by 6 bases, with 13 bases between the two germline ends. This CDR3 contains 11 residues. The germline gives CDR1 DFQATT, CDR2 SNEGSKA (reference sequence). This CDR3 is CSTKELDGYTF. In DNA form, the CDR3 reads TGCAGTACGAAGGAGTTAGATGGCTACACCTTC.

The chain carries TRBV5-1 and TRBJ1-2, with 9 bases that match TRBD1. Germline values: CDR1 SGHRS, CDR2 YFSETQ. The CDR3 covers 16 residues. V gave up 0 bases and J gave up 8 bases; unmatched junction bases: 11. The CDR3 here is CASSLVRGTGGDGYTF. CDR3 nucleotide sequence: TGCGCCAGCAGCTTGGTTCGGGGTACAGGGGGCGACGGCTACACCTTC.

The chain links TRBV5-4 to TRBJ1-6; D ambiguous. This CDR3 contains 16 residues. Trimming pared 0 bases from V and 5 bases from J, leaving 12 bases between. Germline loops: CDR1 SGHNT, CDR2 YYREEE (reference sequence). The CDR3 sequence is CASSLGTVPDNSPLHF. The CDR3 DNA follows: TGTGCCAGCAGCTTGGGAACAGTCCCCGATAATTCACCCCTCCACTTT.

The rearrangement uses TRBV5-4 and TRBJ2-7; D not resolved. The V gene lost 4 bases and the J gene lost 2 bases, with 7 bases spanning the gap. Germline V gives CDR1 SGHNT, CDR2 YYREEE (reference sequence). The CDR3 covers 12 residues. The CDR3 is CASSVNTYEQYF. CDR3 in DNA: TGTGCCAGCAGCGTAAACACCTACGAGCAGTACTTC.